This T cell receptor beta chain derives from a study of OX40 agonist ivuxolimab in advanced cancers. Study-wide results and caveats: The authors also found low normalized T-cell clonal expansion in some nonresponders. Expanded clones belonging to CD8+ T cells outnumbered, on average, those of CD4+.

This table comes from immunoSEQ multiplex PCR, and its TCRdb copy is limited to in-frame clones, with some not included. The table shows 60,000 or so clones, with 70% to 90% occurring only once. This clone was seen more than once but under ten times. Its target is unknown. Blood sampling was done at baseline, cycle 4 day 1, and cycle 7 day 1. The CDR3 is made up of 14 amino acids. The germline V gene encodes CDR1 MNHNS and CDR2 SASEGT. The trim removed 6 bases at V and 1 base at J, leaving 5 bases unmatched. Sample: CD4+ or CD8+ T cells sorted from blood, taken in a trial of the OX40 agonist ivuxolimab. This TCR came from an adult with an advanced solid tumor such as melanoma, head and neck, liver or kidney cancer. The V and J genes are TRBV6-1 and TRBJ1-1; 7 nucleotides line up with TRBD1. The CDR3 DNA reads as TGTGCCAGCAGGCGGGACAGACAGAACACTGAAGCTTTCTTT. Translation gives CASRRDRQNTEAFF.